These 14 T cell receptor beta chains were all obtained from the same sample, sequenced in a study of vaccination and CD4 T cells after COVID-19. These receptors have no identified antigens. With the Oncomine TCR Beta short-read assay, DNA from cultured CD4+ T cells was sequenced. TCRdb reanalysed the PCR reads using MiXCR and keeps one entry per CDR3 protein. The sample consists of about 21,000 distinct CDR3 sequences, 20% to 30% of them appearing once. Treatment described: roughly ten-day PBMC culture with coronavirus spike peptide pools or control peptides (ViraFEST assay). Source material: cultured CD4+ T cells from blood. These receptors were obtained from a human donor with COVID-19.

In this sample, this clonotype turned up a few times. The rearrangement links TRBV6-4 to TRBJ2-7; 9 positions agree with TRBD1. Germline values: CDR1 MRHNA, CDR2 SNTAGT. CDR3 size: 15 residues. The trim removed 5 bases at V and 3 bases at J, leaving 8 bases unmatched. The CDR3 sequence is CASSYRTGEDYEQYF. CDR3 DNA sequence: TGTGCCAGCAGTTACAGGACAGGGGAGGACTACGAGCAGTACTTC.

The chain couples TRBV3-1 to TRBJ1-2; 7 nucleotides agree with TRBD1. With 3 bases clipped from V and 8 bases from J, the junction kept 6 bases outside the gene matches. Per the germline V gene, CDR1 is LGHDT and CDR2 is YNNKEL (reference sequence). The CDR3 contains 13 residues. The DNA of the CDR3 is TGTGCCAGCAGCCACACAGGGGAGCGAGGCTACACCTTC. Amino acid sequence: CASSHTGERGYTF. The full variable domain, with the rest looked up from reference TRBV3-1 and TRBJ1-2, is DTAVSQTPKYLVTQMGNDKSIKCEQNLGHDTMYWYKQDSKKFLKIMFSYNNKELIINETVPNRFSPKSPDKAHLNLHINSLELGDSAVYFCASSHTGERGYTFGSGTRLTVV.

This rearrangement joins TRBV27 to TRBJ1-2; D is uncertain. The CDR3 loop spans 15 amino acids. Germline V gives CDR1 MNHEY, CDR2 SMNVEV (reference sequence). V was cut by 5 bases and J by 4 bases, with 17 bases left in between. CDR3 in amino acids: CASSHRFGASYGYTF. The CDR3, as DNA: TGTGCCAGCAGTCATCGGTTCGGCGCCTCCTATGGCTACACCTTC.

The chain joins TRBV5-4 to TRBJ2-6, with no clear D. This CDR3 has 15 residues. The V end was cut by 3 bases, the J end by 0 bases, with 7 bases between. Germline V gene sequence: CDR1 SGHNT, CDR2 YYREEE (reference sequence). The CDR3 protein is CASSYHSSGANVLTF. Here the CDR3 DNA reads TGTGCCAGCAGCTACCATTCCTCTGGGGCCAACGTCCTGACTTTC. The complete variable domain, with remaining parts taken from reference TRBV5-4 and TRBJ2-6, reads ETGVTQSPTHLIKTRGQQVTLRCSSQSGHNTVSWYQQALGQGPQFIFQYYREEENGRGNFPPRFSGLQFPNYSSELNVNALELDDSALYLCASSYHSSGANVLTFGAGSRLTVL.

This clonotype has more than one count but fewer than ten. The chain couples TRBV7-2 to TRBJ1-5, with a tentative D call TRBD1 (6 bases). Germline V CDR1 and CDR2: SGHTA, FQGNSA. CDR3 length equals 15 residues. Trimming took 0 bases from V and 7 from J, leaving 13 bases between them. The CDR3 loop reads CASSLAATGLQPQHF. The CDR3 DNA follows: TGTGCCAGCAGCTTAGCGGCTACAGGGCTCCAGCCCCAGCATTTT.

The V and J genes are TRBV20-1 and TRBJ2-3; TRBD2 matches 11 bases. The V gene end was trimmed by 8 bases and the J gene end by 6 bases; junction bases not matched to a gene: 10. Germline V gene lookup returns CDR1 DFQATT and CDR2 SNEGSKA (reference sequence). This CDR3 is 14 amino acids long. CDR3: CSSSPGLAGDTQYF. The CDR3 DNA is TGCAGTTCGTCACCAGGACTAGCGGGTGATACGCAGTATTTT.

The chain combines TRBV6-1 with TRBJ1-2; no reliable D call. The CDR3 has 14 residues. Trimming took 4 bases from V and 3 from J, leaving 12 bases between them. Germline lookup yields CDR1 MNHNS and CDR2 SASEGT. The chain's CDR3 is CASSVYFGDYGYTF. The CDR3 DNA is TGTGCCAGCAGTGTATATTTTGGGGACTATGGCTACACCTTC.

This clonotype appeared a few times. The CDR3 DNA is TGTGCCAGCAGTTTAGCCCAAAACTATGGCTACACCTTC. Amino acids: CASSLAQNYGYTF. The chain uses TRBV28 and TRBJ1-2; D is uncertain. V lost 2 bases and J lost 2, with 6 bases in between. CDR1 is MDHEN and CDR2 is SYDVKM in the germline V gene. This CDR3 is built from 13 residues.

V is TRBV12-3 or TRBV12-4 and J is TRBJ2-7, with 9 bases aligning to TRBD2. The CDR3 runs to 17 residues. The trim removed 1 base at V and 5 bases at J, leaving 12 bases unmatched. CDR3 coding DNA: TGTGCCAGCAGTTTAGGGTCCGGGACTAGCCAGACCCACGAGCAGTACTTC. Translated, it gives CASSLGSGTSQTHEQYF.

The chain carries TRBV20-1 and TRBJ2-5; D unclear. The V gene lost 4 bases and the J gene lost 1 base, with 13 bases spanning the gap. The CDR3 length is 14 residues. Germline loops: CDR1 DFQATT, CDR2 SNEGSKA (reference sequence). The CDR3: CSAILGLSQETQYF. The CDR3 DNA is TGCAGTGCTATCCTTGGGTTGTCCCAAGAGACCCAGTACTTC.

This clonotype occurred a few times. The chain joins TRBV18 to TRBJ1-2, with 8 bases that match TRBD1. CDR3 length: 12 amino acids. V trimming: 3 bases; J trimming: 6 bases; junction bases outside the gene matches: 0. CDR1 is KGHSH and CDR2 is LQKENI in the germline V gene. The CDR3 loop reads CASSPTGDGYTF. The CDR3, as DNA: TGTGCCAGCTCACCGACAGGGGATGGCTACACCTTC.

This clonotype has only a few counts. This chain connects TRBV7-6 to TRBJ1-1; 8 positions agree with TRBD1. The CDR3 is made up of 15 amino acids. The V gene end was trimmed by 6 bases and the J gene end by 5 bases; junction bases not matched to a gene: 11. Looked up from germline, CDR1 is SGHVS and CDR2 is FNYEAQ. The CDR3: CASSSSRGLRTEAFF. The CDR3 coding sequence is TGTGCCAGCAGTTCCTCCAGGGGGCTGCGAACTGAAGCTTTCTTT.

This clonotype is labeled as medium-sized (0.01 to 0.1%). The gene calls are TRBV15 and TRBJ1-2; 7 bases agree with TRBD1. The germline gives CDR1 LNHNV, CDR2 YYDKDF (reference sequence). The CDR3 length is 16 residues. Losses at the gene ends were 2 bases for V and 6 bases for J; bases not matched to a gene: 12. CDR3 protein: CATSRPSVGTDNGYTF. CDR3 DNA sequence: TGTGCCACCAGCAGACCTTCGGTGGGGACAGACAATGGCTACACCTTC.

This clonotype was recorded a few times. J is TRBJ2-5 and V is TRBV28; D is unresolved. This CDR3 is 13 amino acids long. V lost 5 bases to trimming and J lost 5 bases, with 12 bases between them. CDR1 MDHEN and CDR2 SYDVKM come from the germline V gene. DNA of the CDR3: TGTGCCAGCAGTGTGGACGGGTGGGAGACCCAGTACTTC. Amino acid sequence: CASSVDGWETQYF.